This entry describes one T cell receptor beta chain. The sample originates from a study of blood T cell repertoires in COVID-19. Study-wide context: Acute-phase and convalescent COVID-19 samples originated in the United States, Italy and Spain. From T cells, B-cell-depleted T cells, or PBMCs came the material, which was cDNA or gDNA.

The CDR3 length is 12 residues. The ends were cut back, 5 bases at V and 11 bases at J, with 15 bases in the middle. Germline CDR1 is SGHAT and CDR2 is FQNNGV. Repertoires were generated with immunoSEQ multiplex PCR, while TCRdb's copy carries only in-frame clones and drops some. The sample lists around 110,000 clones; around 80% were seen once. The sequence was collected from a woman between 55 and 75 years old with acute or convalescent COVID-19. The rearrangement joins TRBV11-2 to TRBJ1-1; D is unclear. The sample consisted of peripheral blood. CDR3 region: CASSPAGMRAFF. Here the CDR3 DNA reads TGTGCCAGCAGCCCCGCGGGGATGAGGGCTTTCTTT.